The rows below give T cell receptor beta chains drawn from one sample of a study of CD8 T cells in ankylosing spondylitis. TCRdb independently ran MiXCR on the 5' RACE reads; one entry per CDR3 protein. The data show some 54,000 distinct CDR3 sequences, with 7.4% seen just once and 7.5% to 10% held by the top ten. Material: blood, either unsorted or a sorted T cell fraction (not recorded which). The receptors stem from a female donor with ankylosing spondylitis or in good health (not recorded which). CDR3s include the opening cysteine and the closing phenylalanine or tryptophan. Each record gives: CDR3 length, D gene, clone size, V gene, CDR3 protein. The D gene is left open where the match is weak. Expanded clones get a size class; other rows say once, few or many, or leave the size out.

>14|TRBD2|many|TRBV29-1
CSVNWRGAYNEQFF
>17|NA|many|TRBV11-2
CASSLEEGRVIYNEQFF
>13|NA|many|TRBV3-1
CASSQALTGELFF
>16|TRBD1|many|TRBV20-1
CSARGQSSSYNSPLHF
>14|NA|many|TRBV20-1
CSATLGGPGETQYF
>16|TRBD1|NA|TRBV5-1
CASSLSSRGHTDTQYF
>14|TRBD1|many|TRBV11-2
CASSQGQANEKLFF
>19|NA|many|TRBV10-3
CAIRGGPHRPYTYNEKLFF
>15|NA|many|TRBV7-8
CASSPSGGPGDTQYF
>15|NA|many|TRBV5-1
CASSFRVSVYNEQFF
>15|NA|few|TRBV7-2
CASSLEGPSTDTQYF
>12|TRBD2|many|TRBV5-1
CASSFSGDTQYF
>15|NA|many|TRBV5-1
CASSSGQQNGNTIYF
>17|NA|NA|TRBV7-2
CASSPTTGPILNYGYTF
>13|TRBD1|many|TRBV20-1
CSAGDRSNQPQHF
>14|NA|many|TRBV10-3
CAISETGLSYGYTF
>14|NA|NA|TRBV4-1
CASSPEGGNYGYTF
>17|NA|many|TRBV7-6
CASSLGQGRVENTEAFF
>17|NA|many|TRBV20-1
CSARSSDGTSSYNEQFF
>14|NA|many|TRBV24-1
CATSGDSPRDTQYF
>18|TRBD1|many|TRBV7-3
CASSLTLGTDSNTGELFF
>15|NA|many|TRBV5-1
CASSLTGPSTDTQYF
>15|NA|NA|TRBV5-1
CASSVQRSGANVLTF
>13|NA|NA|TRBV20-1
CSARSADLYEQYF
>12|NA|many|TRBV7-2
CASSFTGETQYF
>16|NA|many|TRBV12-3/TRBV12-4
CASGLHPGVAGNTIYF
>15|TRBD1|few|TRBV5-1
CASSPRTGAASPLHF
>13|NA|many|TRBV12-3/TRBV12-4
CASSSGGGDTQYF
>15|NA|many|TRBV5-1
CASSLDRGSKNIQYF
>11|NA|many|TRBV20-1
CSAMTVNGYTF
>16|NA|many|TRBV27
CASSPTWRGKADTQYF
>14|TRBD1|many|TRBV19
CASRKGQGFNEQFF
>15|NA|many|TRBV5-6
CASSHTRILNTEAFF
>16|NA|many|TRBV6-1
CASSDMMAGTGNTIYF
>15|TRBD1|many|TRBV12-3/TRBV12-4
CASTAGTGFNYGYTF
>12|NA|many|TRBV12-3/TRBV12-4
CASSQSTDTQYF
>15|NA|few|TRBV5-1
CASSSSGTLNYGYTF
>16|TRBD1|many|TRBV7-8
CASSLSGTGNTGELFF
>14|NA|many|TRBV7-9
CASSLSSGNYGYTF
>19|NA|many|TRBV21-1
CASSKAGTGGDNTGNTIYF
>12|NA|many|TRBV5-1
CASTLTGDGYTF
>19|TRBD2|many|TRBV5-1
CASSLKYSSGGTSTDTQYF
>19|NA|many|TRBV20-1
CSARDWGAQSRGITYEQYF
>13|NA|few|TRBV5-6
CASSLDPTATQYF
>14|NA|many|TRBV29-1
CSVEDLVEMETQYF
>14|TRBD1|NA|TRBV30
CAWDPGQGLGGYTF
>15|NA|many|TRBV20-1
CSARFGGSNTGELFF